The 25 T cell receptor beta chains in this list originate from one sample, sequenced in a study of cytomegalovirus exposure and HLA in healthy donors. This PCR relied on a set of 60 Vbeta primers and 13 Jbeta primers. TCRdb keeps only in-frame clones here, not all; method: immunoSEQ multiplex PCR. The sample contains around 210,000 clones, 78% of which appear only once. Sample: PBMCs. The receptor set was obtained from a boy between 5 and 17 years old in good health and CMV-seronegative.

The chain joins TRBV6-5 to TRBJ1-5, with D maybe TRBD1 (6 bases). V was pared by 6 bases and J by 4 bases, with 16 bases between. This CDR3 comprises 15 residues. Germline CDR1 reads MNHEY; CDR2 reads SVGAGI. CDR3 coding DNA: TGTGCCAGCAGACCCCCCGGACAGCCAAATCAGCCCCAGCATTTT. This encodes CASRPPGQPNQPQHF.

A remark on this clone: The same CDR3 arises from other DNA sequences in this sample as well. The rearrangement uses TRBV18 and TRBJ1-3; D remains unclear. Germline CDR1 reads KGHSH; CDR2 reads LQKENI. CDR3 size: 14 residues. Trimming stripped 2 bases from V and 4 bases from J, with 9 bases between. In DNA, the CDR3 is TGTGCCAGCTCACCAGGAGGGTCCGGAAACACCATATATTTT. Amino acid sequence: CASSPGGSGNTIYF.

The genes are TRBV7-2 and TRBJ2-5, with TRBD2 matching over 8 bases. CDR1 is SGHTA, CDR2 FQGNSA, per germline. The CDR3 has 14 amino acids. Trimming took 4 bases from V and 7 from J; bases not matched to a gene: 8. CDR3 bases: TGTGCCAGCAGCTCAGTCGGGGGGGCGGGGACCCAGTACTTC. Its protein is CASSSVGGAGTQYF. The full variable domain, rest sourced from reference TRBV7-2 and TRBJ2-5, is GAGVSQSPSNKVTEKGKDVELRCDPISGHTALYWYRQSLGQGLEFLIYFQGNSAPDKSGLPSDRFSAERTGGSVSTLTIQRTQQEDSAVYLCASSSVGGAGTQYFGPGTRLLVL.

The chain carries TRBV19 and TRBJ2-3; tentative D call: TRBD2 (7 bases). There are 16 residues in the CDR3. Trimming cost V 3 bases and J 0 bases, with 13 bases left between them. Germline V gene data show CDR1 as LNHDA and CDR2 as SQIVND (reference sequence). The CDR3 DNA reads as TGTGCCAGTAGTATTCCTCGGGGGGCTAGCACAGATACGCAGTATTTT. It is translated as CASSIPRGASTDTQYF.

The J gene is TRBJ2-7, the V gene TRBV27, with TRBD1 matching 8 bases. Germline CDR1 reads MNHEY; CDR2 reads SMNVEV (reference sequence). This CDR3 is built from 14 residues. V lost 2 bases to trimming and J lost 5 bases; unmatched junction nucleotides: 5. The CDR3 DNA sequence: TGTGCCAGCAGTTTACTGACAGGGGCCCACGAGCAGTACTTC. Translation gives CASSLLTGAHEQYF.

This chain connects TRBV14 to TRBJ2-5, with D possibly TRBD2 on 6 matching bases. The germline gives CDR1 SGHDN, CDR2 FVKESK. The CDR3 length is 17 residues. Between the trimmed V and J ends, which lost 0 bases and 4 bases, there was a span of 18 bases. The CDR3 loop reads CASSQDVRGVRVETQYF. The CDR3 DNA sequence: TGTGCCAGCAGCCAAGATGTTCGCGGGGTAAGGGTAGAGACCCAGTACTTC. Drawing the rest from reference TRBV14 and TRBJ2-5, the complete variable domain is EAGVTQFPSHSVIEKGQTVTLRCDPISGHDNLYWYRRVMGKEIKFLLHFVKESKQDESGMPNNRFLAERTGGTYSTLKVQPAELEDSGVYFCASSQDVRGVRVETQYFGPGTRLLVL.

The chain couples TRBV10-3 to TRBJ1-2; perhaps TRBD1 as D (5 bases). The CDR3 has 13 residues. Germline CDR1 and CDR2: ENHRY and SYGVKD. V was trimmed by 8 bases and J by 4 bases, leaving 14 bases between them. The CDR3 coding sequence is TGTGCCATCGCGTCGATGGGGGGCTATGGCTACACCTTC. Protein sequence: CAIASMGGYGYTF.

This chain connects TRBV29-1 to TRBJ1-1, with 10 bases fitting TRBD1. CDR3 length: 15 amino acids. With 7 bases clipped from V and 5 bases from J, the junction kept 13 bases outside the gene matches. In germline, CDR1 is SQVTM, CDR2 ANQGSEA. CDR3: CSARQGAHLKTEAFF. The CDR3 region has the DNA TGCAGCGCGAGACAGGGGGCGCATTTAAAGACTGAAGCTTTCTTT. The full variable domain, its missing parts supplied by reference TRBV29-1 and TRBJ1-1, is SAVISQKPSRDICQRGTSLTIQCQVDSQVTMMFWYRQQPGQSLTLIATANQGSEATYESGFVIDKFPISRPNLTFSTLTVSNMSPEDSSIYLCSARQGAHLKTEAFFGQGTRLTVV.

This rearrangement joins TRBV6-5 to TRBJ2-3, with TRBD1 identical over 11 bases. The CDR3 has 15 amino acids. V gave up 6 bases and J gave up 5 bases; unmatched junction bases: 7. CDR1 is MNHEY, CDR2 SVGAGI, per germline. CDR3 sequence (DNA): TGTGCCAGCAGCTTGGACAGGGGGCATGGAGATACGCAGTATTTT. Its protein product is CASSLDRGHGDTQYF.

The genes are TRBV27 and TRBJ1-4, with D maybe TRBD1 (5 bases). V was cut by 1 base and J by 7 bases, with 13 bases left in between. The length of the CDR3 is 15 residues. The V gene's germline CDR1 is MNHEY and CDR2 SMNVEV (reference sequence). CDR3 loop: CASSLLGGLGEKLFF. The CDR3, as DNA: TGTGCCAGCAGTTTATTGGGGGGTCTGGGTGAAAAACTGTTTTTT. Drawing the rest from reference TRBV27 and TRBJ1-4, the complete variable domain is EAQVTQNPRYLITVTGKKLTVTCSQNMNHEYMSWYRQDPGLGLRQIYYSMNVEVTDKGDVPEGYKVSRKEKRNFPLILESPSPNQTSLYFCASSLLGGLGEKLFFGSGTQLSVL.

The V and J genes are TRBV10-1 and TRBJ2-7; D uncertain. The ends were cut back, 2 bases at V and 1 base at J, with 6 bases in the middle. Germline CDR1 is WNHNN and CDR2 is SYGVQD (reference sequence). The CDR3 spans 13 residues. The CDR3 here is CASSEAVSYEQYF. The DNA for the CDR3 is TGCGCCAGCAGTGAGGCGGTATCCTACGAGCAGTACTTC.

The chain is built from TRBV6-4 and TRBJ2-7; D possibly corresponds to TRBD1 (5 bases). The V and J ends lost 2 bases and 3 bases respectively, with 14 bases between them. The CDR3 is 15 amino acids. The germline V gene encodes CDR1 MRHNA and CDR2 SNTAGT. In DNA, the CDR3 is TGTGCCAGCAGTGACGAGCTAGGACAACACTACGAGCAGTACTTC. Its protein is CASSDELGQHYEQYF.

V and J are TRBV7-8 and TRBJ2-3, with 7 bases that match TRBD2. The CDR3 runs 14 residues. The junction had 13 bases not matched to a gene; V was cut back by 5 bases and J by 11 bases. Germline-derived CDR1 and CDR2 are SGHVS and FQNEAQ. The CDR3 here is CASSPSASGGGQYF. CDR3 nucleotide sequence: TGTGCCAGCAGCCCCAGCGCATCGGGGGGAGGGCAGTATTTT.

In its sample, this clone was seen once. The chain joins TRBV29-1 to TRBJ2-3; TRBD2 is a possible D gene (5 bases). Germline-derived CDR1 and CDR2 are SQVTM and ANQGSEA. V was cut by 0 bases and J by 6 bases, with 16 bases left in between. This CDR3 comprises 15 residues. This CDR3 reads CSVEDMEVGVDTQYF. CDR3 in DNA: TGCAGCGTTGAAGATATGGAGGTAGGCGTGGATACGCAGTATTTT.

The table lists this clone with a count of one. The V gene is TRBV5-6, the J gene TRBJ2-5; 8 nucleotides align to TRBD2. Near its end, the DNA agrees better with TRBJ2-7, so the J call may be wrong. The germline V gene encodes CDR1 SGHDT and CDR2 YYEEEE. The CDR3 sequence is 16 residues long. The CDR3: CASSAAVAGSPYEQYF. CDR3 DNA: TGTGCCAGCAGCGCTGCGGTAGCGGGATCGCCCTACGAGCAGTACTTC.

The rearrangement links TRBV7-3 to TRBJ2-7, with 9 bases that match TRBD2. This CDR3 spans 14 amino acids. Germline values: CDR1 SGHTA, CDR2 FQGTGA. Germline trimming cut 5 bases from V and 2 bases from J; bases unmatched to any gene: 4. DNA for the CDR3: TGTGCCAGCAGCCTGGGGACTAGCCCCTACGAGCAGTACTTC. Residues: CASSLGTSPYEQYF. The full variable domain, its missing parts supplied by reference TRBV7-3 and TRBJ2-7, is GAGVSQTPSNKVTEKGKYVELRCDPISGHTALYWYRQSLGQGPEFLIYFQGTGAADDSGLPNDRFFAVRPEGSVSTLKIQRTERGDSAVYLCASSLGTSPYEQYFGPGTRLTVT.

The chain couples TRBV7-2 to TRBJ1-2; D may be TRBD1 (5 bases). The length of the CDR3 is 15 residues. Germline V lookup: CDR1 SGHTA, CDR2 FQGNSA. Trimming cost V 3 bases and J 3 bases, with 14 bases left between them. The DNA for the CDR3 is TGTGCCAGCAGCTTTGCGGGGGAGGGAGACTATGGCTACACCTTC. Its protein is CASSFAGEGDYGYTF.

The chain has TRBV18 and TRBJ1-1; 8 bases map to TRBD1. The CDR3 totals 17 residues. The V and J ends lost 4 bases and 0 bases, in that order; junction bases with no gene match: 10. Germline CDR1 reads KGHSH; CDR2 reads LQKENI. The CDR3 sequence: CASSLIRDRRVNTEAFF. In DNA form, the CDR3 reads TGTGCCAGCTCACTCATACGGGACAGGCGTGTGAACACTGAAGCTTTCTTT.

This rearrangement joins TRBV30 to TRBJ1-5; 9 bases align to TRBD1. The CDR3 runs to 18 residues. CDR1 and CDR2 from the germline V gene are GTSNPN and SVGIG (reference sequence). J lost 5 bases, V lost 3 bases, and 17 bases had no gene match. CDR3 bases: TGTGCCTGGAGCTTAGAAAGGACAGGGGAAAGCGGGCATCAGCCCCAGCATTTT. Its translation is CAWSLERTGESGHQPQHF.

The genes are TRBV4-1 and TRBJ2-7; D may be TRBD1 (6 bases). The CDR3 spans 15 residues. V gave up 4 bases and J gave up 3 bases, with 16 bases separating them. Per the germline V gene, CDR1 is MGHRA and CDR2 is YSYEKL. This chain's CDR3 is CASSPGSGVGYEQYF. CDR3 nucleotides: TGCGCCAGCAGCCCGGGCTCAGGGGTGGGCTACGAGCAGTACTTC.

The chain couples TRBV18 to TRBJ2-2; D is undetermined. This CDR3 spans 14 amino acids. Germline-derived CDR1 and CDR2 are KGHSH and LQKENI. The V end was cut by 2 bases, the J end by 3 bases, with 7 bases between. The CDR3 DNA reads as TGTGCCAGCTCACCAGCCACGGACACCGGGGAGCTGTTTTTT. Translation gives CASSPATDTGELFF.

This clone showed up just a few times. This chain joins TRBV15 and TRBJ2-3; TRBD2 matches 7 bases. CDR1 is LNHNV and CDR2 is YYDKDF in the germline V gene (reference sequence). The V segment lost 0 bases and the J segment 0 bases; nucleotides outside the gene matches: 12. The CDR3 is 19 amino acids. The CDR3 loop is CATSRDARLGGTSTDTQYF. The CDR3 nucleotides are TGTGCCACCAGCAGAGATGCTCGTTTGGGAGGGACTAGCACAGATACGCAGTATTTT.

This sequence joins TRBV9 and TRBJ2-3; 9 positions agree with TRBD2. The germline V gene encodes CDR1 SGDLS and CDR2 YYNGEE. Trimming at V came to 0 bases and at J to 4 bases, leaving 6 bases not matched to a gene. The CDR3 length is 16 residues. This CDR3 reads CASSVEGGGAADTQYF. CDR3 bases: TGTGCCAGCAGCGTAGAGGGCGGGGGGGCGGCAGATACGCAGTATTTT.

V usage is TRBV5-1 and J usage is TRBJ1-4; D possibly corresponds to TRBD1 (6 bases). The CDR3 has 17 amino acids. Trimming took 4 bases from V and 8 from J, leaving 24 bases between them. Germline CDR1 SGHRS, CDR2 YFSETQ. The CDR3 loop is CASSPGGAPGWEEKLFF. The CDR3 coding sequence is TGCGCCAGCAGCCCCGGGGGGGCGCCAGGATGGGAGGAAAAACTGTTTTTT.

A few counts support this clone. The CDR3 DNA sequence: TGTGCCAGCAGTGAAAAAATGGCAGATTCACCCCTCCACTTT. It codes for CASSEKMADSPLHF. V usage is TRBV6-1 and J usage is TRBJ1-6; no clear D. Germline V gene lookup returns CDR1 MNHNS and CDR2 SASEGT. V was shortened by 2 bases and J by 8 bases, with 10 bases between the two germline ends. This CDR3 has 14 residues.